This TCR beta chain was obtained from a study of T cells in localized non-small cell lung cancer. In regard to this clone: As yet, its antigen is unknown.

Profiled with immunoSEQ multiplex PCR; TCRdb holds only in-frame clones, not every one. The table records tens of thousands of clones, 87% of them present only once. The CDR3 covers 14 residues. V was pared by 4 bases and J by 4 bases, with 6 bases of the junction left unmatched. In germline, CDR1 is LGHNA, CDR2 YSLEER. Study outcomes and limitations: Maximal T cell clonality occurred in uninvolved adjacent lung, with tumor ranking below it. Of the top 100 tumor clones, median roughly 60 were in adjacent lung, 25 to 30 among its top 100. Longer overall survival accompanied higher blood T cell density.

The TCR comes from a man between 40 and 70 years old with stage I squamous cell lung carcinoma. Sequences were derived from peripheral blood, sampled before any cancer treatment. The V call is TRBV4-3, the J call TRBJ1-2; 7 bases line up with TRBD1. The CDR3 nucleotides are TGCGCCAGCAGCCTAGACAGGGTCACCTATGGCTACACCTTC. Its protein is CASSLDRVTYGYTF.